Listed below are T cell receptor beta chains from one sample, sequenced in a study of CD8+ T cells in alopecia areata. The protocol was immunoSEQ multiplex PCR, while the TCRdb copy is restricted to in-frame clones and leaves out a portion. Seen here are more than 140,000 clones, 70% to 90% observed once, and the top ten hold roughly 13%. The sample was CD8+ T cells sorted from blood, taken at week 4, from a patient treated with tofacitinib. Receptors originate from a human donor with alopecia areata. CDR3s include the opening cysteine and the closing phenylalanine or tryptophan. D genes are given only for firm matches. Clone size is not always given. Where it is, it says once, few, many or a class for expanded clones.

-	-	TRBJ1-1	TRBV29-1	CSVEFFGDTNTEAFF	TGCAGCGTTGAATTCTTCGGGGATACGAACACTGAAGCTTTCTTT
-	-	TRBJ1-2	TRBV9	CASSRVPDGYTF	TGTGCCAGCAGCAGGGTCCCTGACGGCTACACCTTC
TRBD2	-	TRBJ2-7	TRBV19	CASTYTSGNSYEQYF	TGTGCCAGTACCTACACTAGCGGCAACTCCTACGAGCAGTACTTC
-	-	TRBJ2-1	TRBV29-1	CSVAPGSSYNEQFF	TGCAGCGTTGCCCCAGGGAGCTCCTACAATGAGCAGTTCTTC
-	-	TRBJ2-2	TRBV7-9	CASSPRPGKRTGELFF	TGTGCCAGCAGCCCTCGCCCCGGGAAGAGGACCGGGGAGCTGTTTTTT
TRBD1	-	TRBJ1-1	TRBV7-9	CASSPSQGANTEAFF	TGTGCCAGCAGCCCATCACAGGGGGCGAACACTGAAGCTTTCTTT
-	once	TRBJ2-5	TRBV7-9	CASSPPEWYQETQYF	TGTGCCAGCAGCCCCCCCGAGTGGTACCAAGAGACCCAGTACTTC
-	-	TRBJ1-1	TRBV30	CAWEGGKVNTEAFF	TGTGCCTGGGAGGGCGGGAAAGTGAACACTGAAGCTTTCTTT
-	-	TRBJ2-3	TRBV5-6	CASSSGTTTDTQYF	TGTGCCAGCAGCTCCGGGACCACCACAGATACGCAGTATTTT
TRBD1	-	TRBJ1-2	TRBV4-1	CASSHDGQDRYGYTF	TGCGCCAGCAGCCATGACGGACAGGATAGATATGGCTACACCTTC
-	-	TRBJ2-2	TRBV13	CASSLETSNRGELFF	TGTGCCAGCAGCTTAGAAACCTCTAACCGGGGGGAGCTGTTTTTT
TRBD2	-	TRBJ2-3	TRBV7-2	CASSFPTSGSTDTQYF	TGTGCCAGCAGCTTCCCGACTAGCGGGAGCACAGATACGCAGTATTTT
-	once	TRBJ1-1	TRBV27	CASSLSSGILGAFF	TGTGCCAGCAGTTTATCGTCCGGGATCCTGGGAGCTTTCTTT
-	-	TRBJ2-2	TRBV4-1	CASSQVDTGELFF	TGCGCCAGCAGCCAAGTGGACACCGGGGAGCTGTTTTTT
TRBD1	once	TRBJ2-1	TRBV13	CASSLATGGFYNEQFF	TGTGCCAGCAGCTTAGCGACAGGGGGCTTCTACAATGAGCAGTTCTTC
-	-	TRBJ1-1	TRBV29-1	CSVDEGVAFF	TGCAGCGTTGATGAGGGGGTAGCTTTCTTT